Listed here are 24 T cell receptor beta chains from one sample, sequenced in a study of blood T cell repertoires in COVID-19. Generated by immunoSEQ multiplex PCR, the TCRdb table keeps only in-frame clones and is missing some. Here the sample spans some 240,000 clones, around 85% being singletons. Sequenced input: peripheral blood. All receptors come from an elderly woman with acute or convalescent COVID-19.

This clone was observed a single time. The CDR3 loop is CASSLWAGGSSPLHF. The CDR3 nucleotides read TGTGCCAGCAGCTTATGGGCAGGCGGGAGTTCACCCCTCCACTTT. The V call is TRBV7-9, the J call TRBJ1-6; unclear D gene. Trimming pared 2 bases from V and 9 bases from J, leaving 14 bases between. Germline lookup yields CDR1 SEHNR and CDR2 FQNEAQ (reference sequence). This CDR3 is 15 amino acids long.

The rearrangement joins TRBV28 to TRBJ2-7, with 8 bases identical to TRBD2. Germline CDR1 reads MDHEN; CDR2 reads SYDVKM. The CDR3 contains 14 residues. Trimming at V came to 7 bases and at J to 2 bases, leaving 7 bases not matched to a gene. DNA for the CDR3: TGTGCCAGCACCTCGGGGGGGGGACCCTACGAGCAGTACTTC. Its translation: CASTSGGGPYEQYF.

The gene calls are TRBV6-5 and TRBJ2-3; TRBD2 might be the D (7 bases). The germline V gene encodes CDR1 MNHEY and CDR2 SVGAGI. V shed 6 bases and J shed 0 bases, with 10 bases lying between them. CDR3 size: 14 residues. CDR3 DNA sequence: TGTGCCAGCAGGCGGGGGCTTAGCACAGATACGCAGTATTTT. The encoded protein is CASRRGLSTDTQYF.

A word on this clone: The CDR3 does not close with the conserved phenylalanine or tryptophan, likely indicating a read error. This chain links TRBV3-1 (or the pseudogene TRBV3-2) with TRBJ1-1; possibly TRBD1 for D (6 bases). The CDR3 length is 12 residues. V lost 4 bases and J lost 10, with 13 bases in between. Germline V gene sequence: CDR1 LGHDT, CDR2 YNNKEL (reference sequence). CDR3 DNA: TGTGCCAGCAGCCCCCCACAGGGTAGAGCTTTCCTT. Protein product: CASSPPQGRAFL.

CDR3 in amino acids: CASPLSNQPQHF. The CDR3 bases are TGTGCCAGCCCCCTTAGCAATCAGCCCCAGCATTTT. This sequence joins TRBV6-7 and TRBJ1-5; D is uncertain. TRBV6-7 is marked as an open reading frame, function uncertain. The CDR3 is 12 residues long. The germline V and J ends were trimmed by 8 bases and 0 bases, with 5 bases remaining between them.

The chain employs TRBV10-3 and TRBJ2-7, with 7 bases aligning to TRBD2. The CDR3 consists of 12 residues. With 8 bases clipped from V and 7 bases from J, the junction kept 8 bases outside the gene matches. CDR1 is ENHRY, CDR2 SYGVKD, per germline. CDR3: CAIGGVGREQYF. The DNA for the CDR3 is TGTGCCATCGGGGGGGTCGGAAGAGAGCAGTACTTC.

The chain employs TRBV6-5 and TRBJ1-5; D gene uncertain. V shed 5 bases and J shed 0 bases, with 11 bases lying between them. The CDR3 has 15 amino acids. Germline loops: CDR1 MNHEY, CDR2 SVGAGI. In nucleotides, the CDR3 is TGTGCCAGCAGTAAGACGGGAAATAGCAATCAGCCCCAGCATTTT. It specifies CASSKTGNSNQPQHF.

This chain links TRBV5-1 with TRBJ2-2; D is unclear. With 0 bases removed from V and 1 base from J, the gap between germline ends came to 4 bases. This CDR3 is 14 amino acids long. CDR1 SGHRS and CDR2 YFSETQ come from the germline V gene. This CDR3 is CASSLEQNTGELFF. The DNA for the CDR3 is TGCGCCAGCAGCTTGGAACAGAACACCGGGGAGCTGTTTTTT.

This chain connects TRBV5-1 to TRBJ2-7, with 9 bases lining up with TRBD2. The CDR3 extends over 15 amino acids. The germline V gene has CDR1 SGHRS and CDR2 YFSETQ. Trimming cost V 1 base and J 2 bases; bases outside gene matches: 4. The chain's CDR3 is CASSLSAGGPYEQYF. The CDR3 nucleotides read TGCGCCAGCAGCTTGTCAGCGGGGGGCCCCTACGAGCAGTACTTC.

The V call is TRBV25-1, the J call TRBJ1-2; tentatively, D is TRBD1 (6 bases). With 8 bases removed from V and 7 bases from J, the gap between germline ends came to 17 bases. The germline gives CDR1 MGHDK, CDR2 SYGVNS. This CDR3 comprises 13 residues. Written as DNA, the CDR3 is TGTGCCAGCCAACAGGGAAATGGTCTTGGCTACACCTTC. Its protein product is CASQQGNGLGYTF.

In the case of this clone: Sequence at one end of the junction differs from germline and may be a read error. V gene TRBV10-3 combines with J gene TRBJ1-1; 8 nucleotides agree with TRBD1. This CDR3 spans 16 amino acids. CDR1 is ENHRY and CDR2 is SYGVKD in the germline V gene. Here the CDR3 DNA reads TGTGCCATCAGCGAGTCGGACAGGGTGACGAACACTGAAGCTTTCTTT. It specifies CAISESDRVTNTEAFF.

This clone showed up just once. V usage is TRBV5-6 and J usage is TRBJ1-5; D is ambiguous. Trimming left V 2 bases short and J 1 base short, with 22 bases between. The CDR3 is 19 amino acids. Germline-derived CDR1 and CDR2 are SGHDT and YYEEEE. The CDR3 here is CASSLTLGRMSQSNQPQHF. The CDR3 bases are TGTGCCAGCAGCTTAACCCTAGGGAGAATGTCCCAGAGCAATCAGCCCCAGCATTTT.

V usage is TRBV6-6 and J usage is TRBJ1-1, with 9 bases matching TRBD1. V trimming: 6 bases; J trimming: 11 bases; junction bases outside the gene matches: 7. The germline V gene has CDR1 MNHNY and CDR2 SVGAGI (reference sequence). This CDR3 contains 12 residues. The CDR3, as DNA: TGTGCCAGCAGGTCTCCCGGGACAGGGGCTTTCTTT. Translation gives CASRSPGTGAFF.

V usage is TRBV2 and J usage is TRBJ2-3, with D perhaps TRBD2 (5 bases). Trimming shortened V by 4 bases and J by 4 bases, and 15 bases separated the two germline ends. Germline V CDR1 and CDR2: SNHLY, FYNNEI. The CDR3 consists of 15 residues. This CDR3 reads CASSVEDSGADTQYF. As DNA, the CDR3 is TGTGCCAGCAGTGTTGAAGACTCCGGGGCAGATACGCAGTATTTT. Full variable domain (missing parts from reference TRBV2 and TRBJ2-3): EPEVTQTPSHQVTQMGQEVILRCVPISNHLYFYWYRQILGQKVEFLVSFYNNEISEKSEIFDDQFSVERPDGSNFTLKIRSTKLEDSAMYFCASSVEDSGADTQYFGPGTRLTVL.

The rearrangement uses TRBV29-1 and TRBJ1-1, with D unresolved. Per the germline V gene, CDR1 is SQVTM and CDR2 is ANQGSEA. V was clipped by 4 bases and J by 0 bases, with 6 bases between them. This CDR3 region has 12 residues. The CDR3 loop reads CSVARMNTEAFF. For the CDR3, the DNA is TGCAGCGTTGCCCGTATGAACACTGAAGCTTTCTTT.

This chain links TRBV3-1 (or the pseudogene TRBV3-2) with TRBJ2-3, with 13 positions matching TRBD2. The CDR3 consists of 21 residues. Germline V CDR1 and CDR2: LGHDT, YNNKEL (reference sequence). V lost 3 bases and J lost 3; bases outside the gene matches: 18. CDR3: CASSHSIRGLAGASRTDTQYF. In DNA, the CDR3 is TGTGCCAGCAGCCATAGCATCCGAGGACTAGCGGGGGCCTCTAGGACAGATACGCAGTATTTT.

The chain recombines TRBV5-8 with TRBJ1-1, with a weak D call TRBD1 (5 bases). V lost 6 bases and J lost 1, with 13 bases in between. Germline V gives CDR1 SGHTS, CDR2 YDEGEE. CDR3 length: 14 residues. CDR3 loop: CASNFWGPNTEAFF. The CDR3 coding sequence is TGTGCCAGCAACTTCTGGGGCCCGAACACTGAAGCTTTCTTT.

The V gene is TRBV29-1, the J gene TRBJ1-1; 9 bases map to TRBD1. CDR3 size: 13 residues. The V and J ends lost 4 bases and 7 bases, in that order; junction bases with no gene match: 7. Germline CDR1 reads SQVTM; CDR2 reads ANQGSEA. For the CDR3, the DNA is TGCAGCGTTGTAGACAGGGGGTATGATGAAGCTTTCTTT. As protein: CSVVDRGYDEAFF.

The gene calls are TRBV5-1 and TRBJ2-5; 8 positions match TRBD1. V shed 3 bases, J shed 4 bases, and the junction held 5 bases outside the gene matches. Germline values: CDR1 SGHRS, CDR2 YFSETQ. The CDR3 extends over 14 amino acids. This CDR3 is CASSYRTGRETQYF. In nucleotides, the CDR3 is TGCGCCAGCAGCTACCGGACAGGGAGAGAGACCCAGTACTTC.

The chain recombines TRBV7-9 with TRBJ1-2; D is possibly TRBD1 (6 bases). Germline V lookup: CDR1 SEHNR, CDR2 FQNEAQ (reference sequence). The germline V and J ends were trimmed by 4 bases and 0 bases, with 12 bases remaining between them. CDR3 length equals 15 residues. This CDR3 is CASSSLTGSNYGYTF. Here the CDR3 DNA reads TGTGCCAGCAGCTCCCTTACAGGGTCTAACTATGGCTACACCTTC.

The genes are TRBV5-1 and TRBJ1-3; 8 nucleotides line up with TRBD1. Germline trimming cut 4 bases from V and 3 bases from J; bases unmatched to any gene: 6. This CDR3 region has 15 residues. Germline V gives CDR1 SGHRS, CDR2 YFSETQ. CDR3 sequence: CASSRTGQIGNTIYF. DNA of the CDR3: TGCGCCAGCAGCAGGACAGGGCAGATTGGAAACACCATATATTTT.

This chain links TRBV7-2 with TRBJ2-7, with 15 bases matching TRBD2. This CDR3 contains 17 residues. Germline CDR1 and CDR2: SGHTA and FQGNSA. V dropped 1 base and J dropped 4; count of bases not matched to a gene: 5. The CDR3 DNA reads TGTGCCAGCAGCTTAGGGACTAGCGGGGGGGCAGCATACGAGCAGTACTTC. It codes for CASSLGTSGGAAYEQYF. The variable domain in full, completed from reference TRBV7-2 and TRBJ2-7, reads GAGVSQSPSNKVTEKGKDVELRCDPISGHTALYWYRQSLGQGLEFLIYFQGNSAPDKSGLPSDRFSAERTGGSVSTLTIQRTQQEDSAVYLCASSLGTSGGAAYEQYFGPGTRLTVT.

The genes are TRBV5-8 and TRBJ1-1; no definite D call. This CDR3 has 15 residues. Germline V gene data show CDR1 as SGHTS and CDR2 as YDEGEE. V dropped 1 base and J dropped 5 bases, with 15 bases sitting between them. The CDR3 DNA follows: TGTGCCAGCAGCTTGCCGGGAGCTCCGAAGACTGAAGCTTTCTTT. This translates into CASSLPGAPKTEAFF.

This chain joins TRBV12-3 or TRBV12-4 and TRBJ1-1, with 7 bases lining up with TRBD1. With V trimmed by 4 bases and J by 5 bases, 4 bases remained unmatched. This CDR3 is built from 13 residues. CDR3 nucleotides: TGTGCCAGCAGTTCCAGGGGGGAGACTGAAGCTTTCTTT. Its protein product is CASSSRGETEAFF.